This T cell receptor (beta chain) was retrieved from a study of blood T cell repertoires in COVID-19. Overall study context: In each case, the material was cDNA or gDNA derived from T cells, B-cell-depleted T cells, or PBMCs.

The table came from immunoSEQ multiplex PCR; TCRdb's copy has only in-frame clones and leaves some out. The sample has 120,000 to 150,000 clones; approximately 84% are singletons. All enrollees were roughly 18 to 95 years old and from 20 to 30 US areas. The CDR3 loop spans 12 amino acids. Germline-derived CDR1 and CDR2 are MDHEN and SYDVKM. V was trimmed by 5 bases and J by 7 bases, leaving 11 bases between them. The clonotype originates from a woman younger than 35 who had been exposed to COVID-19. The rearrangement links TRBV28 to TRBJ1-1; D not certain. The sequencing sample was made of PBMCs or T cells enriched from blood (not recorded which). DNA for the CDR3: TGTGCCAGCAGTGCCCCGACTTATGAAGCTTTCTTT. Its protein is CASSAPTYEAFF.